The 4 T cell receptor beta chains below come from one sample, sequenced in a study of shared clonotypes between healthy human individuals. Measured with immunoSEQ multiplex PCR; TCRdb has only the in-frame clones, and not every one. The sample records roughly 1,100,000 clones, more than 65% being singletons. Sequencing was done on a sample of memory CD4+ T cells sorted from blood. As for subset: CD45RA-negative fraction. These receptors were collected from a man aged 18 to 35 in good health.

The rearrangement links TRBV2 to TRBJ2-5; possibly TRBD1 or TRBD2 for D (5 bases each). The V gene's germline CDR1 is SNHLY and CDR2 FYNNEI. The V end was cut by 4 bases, the J end by 4 bases, with 16 bases between. The CDR3 totals 15 residues. CDR3 coding DNA: TGTGCCAGCAGTGCCGGGGTGGCGAGGGGAGAGACCCAGTACTTC. Its protein is CASSAGVARGETQYF. Drawing the rest from reference TRBV2 and TRBJ2-5, the complete variable domain is EPEVTQTPSHQVTQMGQEVILRCVPISNHLYFYWYRQILGQKVEFLVSFYNNEISEKSEIFDDQFSVERPDGSNFTLKIRSTKLEDSAMYFCASSAGVARGETQYFGPGTRLLVL.

V usage is TRBV7-2 and J usage is TRBJ2-3, with TRBD2 matching 9 bases. The V gene's germline CDR1 is SGHTA and CDR2 FQGNSA. The junction had 6 bases not matched to a gene; V was cut back by 5 bases and J by 3 bases. The CDR3 loop spans 15 amino acids. Written as DNA, the CDR3 is TGTGCCAGCAGCCCCCAGGGACTAGCAACAGATACGCAGTATTTT. As protein: CASSPQGLATDTQYF.

The V gene is TRBV5-1, the J gene TRBJ1-1, with D perhaps matching TRBD1 (6 bases). The germline gives CDR1 SGHRS, CDR2 YFSETQ. Deletions cut 4 bases from V and 5 bases from J, with 18 bases between. This CDR3 is built from 15 residues. CDR3 coding DNA: TGCGCCAGCAGCCTTTGGACCTCGGGGGCGACTGAAGCTTTCTTT. Translated: CASSLWTSGATEAFF.

This chain uses TRBV2 with TRBJ2-3, with 10 bases matching TRBD2. The V and J ends lost 6 bases and 6 bases, in that order; junction bases with no gene match: 9. The CDR3 sequence is 15 residues long. Looked up from germline, CDR1 is SNHLY and CDR2 is FYNNEI. Here the CDR3 reads CASRGLAGGRDTQYF. The CDR3 region has the DNA TGTGCCAGCAGGGGATTAGCGGGGGGCAGGGATACGCAGTATTTT.